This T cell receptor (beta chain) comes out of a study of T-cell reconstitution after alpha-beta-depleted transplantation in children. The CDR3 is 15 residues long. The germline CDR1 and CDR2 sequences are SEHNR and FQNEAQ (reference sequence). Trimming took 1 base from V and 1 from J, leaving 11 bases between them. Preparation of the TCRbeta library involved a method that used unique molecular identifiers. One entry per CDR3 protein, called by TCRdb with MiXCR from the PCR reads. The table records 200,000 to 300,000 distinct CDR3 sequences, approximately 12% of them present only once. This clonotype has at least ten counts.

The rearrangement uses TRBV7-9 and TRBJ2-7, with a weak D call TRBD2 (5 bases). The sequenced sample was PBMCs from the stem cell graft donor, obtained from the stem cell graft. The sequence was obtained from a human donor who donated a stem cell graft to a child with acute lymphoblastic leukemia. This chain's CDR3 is CASSLEAVSSYEQYF. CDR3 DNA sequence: TGTGCCAGCAGCTTAGAAGCGGTCAGTTCCTACGAGCAGTACTTC.